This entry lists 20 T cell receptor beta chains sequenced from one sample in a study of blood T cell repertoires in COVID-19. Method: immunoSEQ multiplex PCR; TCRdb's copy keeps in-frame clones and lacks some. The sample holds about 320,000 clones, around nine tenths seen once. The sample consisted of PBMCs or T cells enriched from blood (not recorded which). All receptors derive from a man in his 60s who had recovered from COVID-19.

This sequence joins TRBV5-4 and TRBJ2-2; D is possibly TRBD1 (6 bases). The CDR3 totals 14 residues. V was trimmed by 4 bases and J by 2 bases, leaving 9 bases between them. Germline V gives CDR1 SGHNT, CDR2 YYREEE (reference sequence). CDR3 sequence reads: CASSRDTNTGELFF. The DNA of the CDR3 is TGTGCCAGCAGCCGGGACACTAACACCGGGGAGCTGTTTTTT.

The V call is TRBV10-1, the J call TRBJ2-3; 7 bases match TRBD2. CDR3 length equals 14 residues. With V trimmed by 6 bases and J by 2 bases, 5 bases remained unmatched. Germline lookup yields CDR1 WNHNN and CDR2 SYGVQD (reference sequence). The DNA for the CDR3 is TGCGCCAGCAGCGCCGGGGGGACCACAGATACGCAGTATTTT. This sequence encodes CASSAGGTTDTQYF.

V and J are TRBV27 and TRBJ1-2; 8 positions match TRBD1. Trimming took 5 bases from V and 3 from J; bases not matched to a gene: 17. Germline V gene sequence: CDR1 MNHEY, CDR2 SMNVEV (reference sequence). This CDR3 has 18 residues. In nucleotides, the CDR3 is TGTGCCAGCAGTACCAACCGAAATCAGGGGGCAAGTGACTATGGCTACACCTTC. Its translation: CASSTNRNQGASDYGYTF.

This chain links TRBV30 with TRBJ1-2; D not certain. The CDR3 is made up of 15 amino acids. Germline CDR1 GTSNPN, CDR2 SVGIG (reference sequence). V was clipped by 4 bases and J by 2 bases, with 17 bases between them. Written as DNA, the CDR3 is TGTGCCTGGAAAAGAGGAAACTCCCCCAACTATGGCTACACCTTC. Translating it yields CAWKRGNSPNYGYTF.

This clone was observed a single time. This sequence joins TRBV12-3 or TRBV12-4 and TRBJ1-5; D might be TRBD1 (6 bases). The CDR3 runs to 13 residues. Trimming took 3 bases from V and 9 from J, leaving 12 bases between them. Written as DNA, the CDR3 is TGTGCCAGCAGTTTGGGTCAGGGGACGCCCCAGCATTTT. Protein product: CASSLGQGTPQHF.

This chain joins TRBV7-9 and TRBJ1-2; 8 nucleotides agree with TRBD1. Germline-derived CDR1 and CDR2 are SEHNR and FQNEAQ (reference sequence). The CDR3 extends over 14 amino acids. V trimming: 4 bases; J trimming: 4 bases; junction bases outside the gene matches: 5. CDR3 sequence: CASSSGQGVYGYTF. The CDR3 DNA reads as TGTGCCAGCAGCTCAGGACAGGGCGTCTATGGCTACACCTTC.

The CDR3 nucleotides are TGCAGTGCTAGTCCCGGGGGGGGCCCAGATACGCAGTATTTT. Translation gives CSASPGGGPDTQYF. The chain has TRBV20-1 and TRBJ2-3, with TRBD2 matching 8 bases. CDR1 and CDR2 from the germline V gene are DFQATT and SNEGSKA (reference sequence). CDR3 length: 14 residues. Trimming cost V 3 bases and J 4 bases; bases outside gene matches: 6.

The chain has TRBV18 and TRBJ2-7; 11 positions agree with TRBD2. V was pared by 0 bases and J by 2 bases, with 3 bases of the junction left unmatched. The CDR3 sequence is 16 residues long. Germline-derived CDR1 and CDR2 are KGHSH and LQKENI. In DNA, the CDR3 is TGTGCCAGCTCACCACCGGGACTAGCGGCCACCTACGAGCAGTACTTC. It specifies CASSPPGLAATYEQYF.

The CDR3 reads CASQQDRGRGDTEAFF. The CDR3 coding sequence is TGTGCCAGTCAACAGGACAGGGGGCGAGGCGACACTGAAGCTTTCTTT. The rearrangement uses TRBV19 and TRBJ1-1; 11 positions agree with TRBD1. Germline CDR1 reads LNHDA; CDR2 reads SQIVND (reference sequence). The CDR3 spans 16 residues. Trimming cost V 8 bases and J 3 bases; bases outside gene matches: 11.

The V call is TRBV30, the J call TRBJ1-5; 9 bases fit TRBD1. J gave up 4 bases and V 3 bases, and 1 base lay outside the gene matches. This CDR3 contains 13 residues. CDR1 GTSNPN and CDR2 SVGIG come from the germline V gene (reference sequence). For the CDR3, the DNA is TGTGCCTGGAGCGGGACAGGGAATCAGCCCCAGCATTTT. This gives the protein CAWSGTGNQPQHF.

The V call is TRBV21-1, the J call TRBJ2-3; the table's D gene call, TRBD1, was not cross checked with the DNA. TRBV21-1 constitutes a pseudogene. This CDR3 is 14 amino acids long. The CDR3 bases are TGTGCCAGCACCCCAGGACAGGGATCAGATACGCAGTATTTT. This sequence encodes CASTPGQGSDTQYF.

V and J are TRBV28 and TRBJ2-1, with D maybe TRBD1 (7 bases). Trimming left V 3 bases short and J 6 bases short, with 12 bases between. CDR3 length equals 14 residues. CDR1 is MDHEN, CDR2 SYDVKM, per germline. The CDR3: CASSFPRGANEQFF. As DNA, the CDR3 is TGTGCCAGCAGTTTTCCCAGGGGGGCCAATGAGCAGTTCTTC. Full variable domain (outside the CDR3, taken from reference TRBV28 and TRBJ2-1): DVKVTQSSRYLVKRTGEKVFLECVQDMDHENMFWYRQDPGLGLRLIYFSYDVKMKEKGDIPEGYSVSREKKERFSLILESASTNQTSMYLCASSFPRGANEQFFGPGTRLTVL.

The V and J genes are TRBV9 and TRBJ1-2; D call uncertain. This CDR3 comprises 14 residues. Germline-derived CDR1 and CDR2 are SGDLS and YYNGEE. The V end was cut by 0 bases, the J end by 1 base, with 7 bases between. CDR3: CASSVGESNYGYTF. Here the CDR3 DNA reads TGTGCCAGCAGCGTAGGAGAGAGTAACTATGGCTACACCTTC.

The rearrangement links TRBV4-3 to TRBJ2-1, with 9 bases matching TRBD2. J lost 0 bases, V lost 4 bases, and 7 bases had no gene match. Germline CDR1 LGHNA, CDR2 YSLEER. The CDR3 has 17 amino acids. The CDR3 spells CASSRSSGRSSYNEQFF. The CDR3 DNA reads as TGCGCCAGCAGCCGGTCCAGCGGGAGGTCCTCCTACAATGAGCAGTTCTTC.

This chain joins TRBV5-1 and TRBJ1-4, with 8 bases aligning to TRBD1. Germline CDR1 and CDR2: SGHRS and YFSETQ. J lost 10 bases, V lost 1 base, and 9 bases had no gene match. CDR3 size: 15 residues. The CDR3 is CASSLITGGTAKLFF. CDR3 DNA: TGCGCCAGCAGCTTGATAACAGGGGGTACGGCAAAACTGTTTTTT.

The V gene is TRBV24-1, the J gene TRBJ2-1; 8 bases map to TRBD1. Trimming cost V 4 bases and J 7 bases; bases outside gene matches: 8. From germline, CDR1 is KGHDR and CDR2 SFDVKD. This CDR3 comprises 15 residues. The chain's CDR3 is CATSERTGPRNEQFF. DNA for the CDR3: TGTGCCACCAGTGAACGGACAGGGCCGCGGAATGAGCAGTTCTTC.

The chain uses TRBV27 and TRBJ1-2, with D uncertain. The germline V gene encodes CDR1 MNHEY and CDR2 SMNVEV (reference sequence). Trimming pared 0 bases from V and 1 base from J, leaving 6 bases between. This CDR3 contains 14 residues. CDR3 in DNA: TGTGCCAGCAGTTTATCGAGCCTTAACTATGGCTACACCTTC. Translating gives CASSLSSLNYGYTF.

The CDR3 is CASSHELIPYEQYF. The CDR3 coding sequence is TGCGCCAGCAGTCACGAACTGATCCCCTACGAGCAGTACTTC. The V gene is TRBV23-1, the J gene TRBJ2-7; unclear D gene. TRBV23-1 is classed as an ORF, of uncertain function. V shed 3 bases and J shed 2 bases, with 11 bases lying between them. The CDR3 spans 14 residues.

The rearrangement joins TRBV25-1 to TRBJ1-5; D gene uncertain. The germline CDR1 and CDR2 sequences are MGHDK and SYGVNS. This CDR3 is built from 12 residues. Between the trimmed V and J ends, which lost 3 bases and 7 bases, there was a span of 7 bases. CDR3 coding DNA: TGTGCCAGCAGTGATGGCTGGCAGCCCCAGCATTTT. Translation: CASSDGWQPQHF. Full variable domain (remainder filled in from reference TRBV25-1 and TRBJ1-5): EADIYQTPRYLVIGTGKKITLECSQTMGHDKMYWYQQDPGMELHLIHYSYGVNSTEKGDLSSESTVSRIRTEHFPLTLESARPSHTSQYLCASSDGWQPQHFGDGTRLSIL.

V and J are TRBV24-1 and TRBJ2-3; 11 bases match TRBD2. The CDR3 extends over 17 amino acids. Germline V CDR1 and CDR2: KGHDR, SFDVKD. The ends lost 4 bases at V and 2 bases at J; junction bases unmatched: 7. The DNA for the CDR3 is TGTGCCACCAGTGACCCCATAGCGGGAGGGTCCACAGATACGCAGTATTTT. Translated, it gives CATSDPIAGGSTDTQYF.